Presented here are 17 T cell receptor beta chains from one specimen sequenced in a study of blood T cell repertoires in COVID-19. TCRdb's copy holds only in-frame clones and misses some; the assay was immunoSEQ multiplex PCR. The sample carries 200,000 to 300,000 clones, around 90% recorded once. The sequencing input was peripheral blood. The receptors were sampled from a woman in her sixties or seventies with COVID-19, enrolled during active disease.

This clone was seen just once. The chain recombines TRBV11-2 with TRBJ2-1, with TRBD2 matching 12 bases. CDR3 length: 16 residues. V dropped 5 bases and J dropped 7; count of bases not matched to a gene: 9. CDR1 and CDR2 (germline): SGHAT, FQNNGV. The CDR3 here is CASSRRLAGEVNEQFF. The CDR3 nucleotides read TGTGCCAGCAGCCGCCGACTAGCGGGAGAGGTGAATGAGCAGTTCTTC.

The chain recombines TRBV30 with TRBJ1-1, with D perhaps matching TRBD1 (5 bases). Germline CDR1 reads GTSNPN; CDR2 reads SVGIG (reference sequence). V lost 4 bases, J lost 5 bases, and 11 bases lay in between. This CDR3 is 12 amino acids long. CDR3 loop: CAWNKGFTEAFF. CDR3 in DNA: TGTGCCTGGAACAAGGGGTTTACTGAAGCTTTCTTT.

This chain links TRBV7-9 with TRBJ2-1, with TRBD2 matching over 13 bases. V trimming: 4 bases; J trimming: 9 bases; junction bases outside the gene matches: 6. The CDR3 loop spans 15 amino acids. Germline V gene sequence: CDR1 SEHNR, CDR2 FQNEAQ (reference sequence). Written as DNA, the CDR3 is TGTGCCAGCAGCTCACGACTAGCGGGAGGCGGTGAGCAGTTCTTC. Residues: CASSSRLAGGGEQFF.

This clone was seen more than once but under ten times. A junction end diverges from the germline sequence, so it may reflect a read error. This chain uses TRBV4-3 with TRBJ1-2; TRBD1 aligns across 11 bases. Germline assignment: CDR1 LGHNA and CDR2 YSLEER. This CDR3 has 13 residues. The CDR3 loop reads CASSQDRDRGCHF. As DNA, the CDR3 is TGCGCCAGCAGCCAAGATCGGGACAGGGGGTGTCACTTC.

This chain connects TRBV19 to TRBJ2-7; TRBD2 might be the D (5 bases). Germline-derived CDR1 and CDR2 are LNHDA and SQIVND (reference sequence). CDR3 length equals 14 residues. Trimming stripped 1 base from V and 1 base from J, with 8 bases between. The CDR3 is CASSIGGISYEQYF. As DNA, the CDR3 is TGTGCCAGTAGTATAGGAGGGATATCCTACGAGCAGTACTTC.

This clone occurred a few times. The chain combines TRBV19 with TRBJ1-3; no firm D call. Trimming removed 7 bases from V and 0 bases from J, with 10 bases in between. The length of the CDR3 is 14 residues. The germline gives CDR1 LNHDA, CDR2 SQIVND (reference sequence). CDR3: CASTGISSGNTIYF. The CDR3 DNA follows: TGTGCCAGTACGGGGATTAGCTCTGGAAACACCATATATTTT.

A remark on this clone: Within the sample, other DNA sequences also encode this same CDR3. The J gene is TRBJ2-3, the V gene TRBV12-3 or TRBV12-4; D remains ambiguous. The CDR3 runs to 13 residues. Trimming cost V 2 bases and J 1 base, with 4 bases left between them. The CDR3 reads CASSLSGTDTQYF. CDR3 bases: TGTGCCAGCAGTTTATCGGGCACAGATACGCAGTATTTT.

This rearrangement joins TRBV7-6 to TRBJ2-1; 10 bases align to TRBD2. The CDR3 extends over 15 amino acids. Germline CDR1 and CDR2: SGHVS and FNYEAQ. Losses at the gene ends were 5 bases for V and 5 bases for J; bases not matched to a gene: 6. This CDR3 is CASSLALAGDNEQFF. CDR3 in DNA: TGTGCCAGCAGCCTGGCTCTAGCGGGGGACAATGAGCAGTTCTTC.

This chain links TRBV25-1 with TRBJ1-4, with 9 positions matching TRBD1. V trimming: 4 bases; J trimming: 8 bases; junction bases outside the gene matches: 8. CDR3 length: 15 residues. The V gene's germline CDR1 is MGHDK and CDR2 SYGVNS. The CDR3, as DNA: TGTGCCAGCAGTGCTAGGACAGGGGTAGGGGAAAAACTGTTTTTT. Amino acids: CASSARTGVGEKLFF.

This clone was detected only once. This chain connects TRBV4-1 to TRBJ2-5, with TRBD1 matching 9 bases. CDR3 size: 17 residues. Germline V gives CDR1 MGHRA, CDR2 YSYEKL. The J segment lost 2 bases and the V segment lost 1 base, leaving 8 bases of the junction unmatched. CDR3 coding DNA: TGCGCCAGCAGCCAAGTTCCGGTGGGACAGGGTCAAGAGACCCAGTACTTC. This codes for CASSQVPVGQGQETQYF.

The CDR3 nucleotides read TGTGCCAGCAGCCCGACAGGGCTCTTCAACGAGCAGTACTTC. This translates into CASSPTGLFNEQYF. V and J are TRBV5-5 and TRBJ2-7; TRBD1 aligns across 7 bases. The CDR3 extends over 14 amino acids. The germline V gene encodes CDR1 SGHKS and CDR2 YYEKEE (reference sequence). The J segment lost 5 bases and the V segment lost 4 bases, leaving 9 bases of the junction unmatched.

The chain employs TRBV9 and TRBJ1-6; D gene unclear. Germline V lookup: CDR1 SGDLS, CDR2 YYNGEE. Trimming removed 2 bases from V and 5 bases from J, with 11 bases in between. This CDR3 spans 15 amino acids. CDR3: CASSVGRSDNSPLHF. CDR3 DNA: TGTGCCAGCAGCGTCGGCAGGTCAGATAATTCACCCCTCCACTTT.

The chain uses TRBV19 and TRBJ2-1; tentative D call: TRBD1 (6 bases). The germline V gene encodes CDR1 LNHDA and CDR2 SQIVND (reference sequence). The CDR3 is made up of 17 amino acids. Trimming pared 3 bases from V and 5 bases from J, leaving 20 bases between. The CDR3 reads CASSMGLGQGFHNEQFF. The CDR3 DNA reads TGTGCCAGTAGTATGGGATTGGGGCAGGGGTTCCACAATGAGCAGTTCTTC.

The chain has TRBV7-3 and TRBJ2-1; 12 positions agree with TRBD2. V was clipped by 4 bases and J by 4 bases; unmatched bases: 5. This CDR3 contains 16 residues. Germline loops: CDR1 SGHTA, CDR2 FQGTGA. As DNA, the CDR3 is TGTGCCAGCAGCTCCACACTAGCGGGAGGATACAATGAGCAGTTCTTC. This gives the protein CASSSTLAGGYNEQFF.

This clone appeared a few times. The V and J genes are TRBV7-2 and TRBJ2-7, with 7 bases identical to TRBD2. The V and J ends lost 4 bases and 7 bases, in that order; junction bases with no gene match: 10. Germline values: CDR1 SGHTA, CDR2 FQGNSA. The CDR3 loop spans 14 amino acids. CDR3 sequence: CASSSPILAAEQYF. In nucleotides, the CDR3 is TGTGCCAGCAGCTCCCCCATCCTAGCGGCAGAGCAGTACTTC.

V usage is TRBV4-2 and J usage is TRBJ2-7; a weak D match, TRBD1 (7 bases). This CDR3 spans 15 amino acids. Deletions cut 1 base from V and 1 base from J, with 11 bases between. Germline V gives CDR1 LGHNA, CDR2 YNFKEQ. The DNA of the CDR3 is TGTGCCAGCAGCCAAGGGCAGGGGGGATCCTACGAGCAGTACTTC. As protein: CASSQGQGGSYEQYF.

This clone was detected once. The chain recombines TRBV2 with TRBJ1-2; TRBD1 matches at 7 bases. The CDR3 runs 14 residues. V trimming: 3 bases; J trimming: 3 bases; junction bases outside the gene matches: 4. Germline-derived CDR1 and CDR2 are SNHLY and FYNNEI. CDR3 region: CASSEGRGDYGYTF. The CDR3 DNA reads TGTGCCAGCAGTGAGGGCAGGGGGGACTATGGCTACACCTTC.